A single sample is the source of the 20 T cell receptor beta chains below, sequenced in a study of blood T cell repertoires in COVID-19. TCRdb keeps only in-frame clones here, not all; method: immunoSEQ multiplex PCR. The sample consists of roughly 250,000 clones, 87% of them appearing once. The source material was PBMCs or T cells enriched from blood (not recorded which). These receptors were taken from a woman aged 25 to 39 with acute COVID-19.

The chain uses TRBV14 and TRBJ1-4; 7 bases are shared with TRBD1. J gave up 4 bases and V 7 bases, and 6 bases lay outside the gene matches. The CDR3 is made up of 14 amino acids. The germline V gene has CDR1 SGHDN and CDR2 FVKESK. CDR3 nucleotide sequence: TGTGCCAGCAAAGGGGGCCAAAGTAATGAAAAACTGTTTTTT. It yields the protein CASKGGQSNEKLFF.

The CDR3 sequence: CASSELSYNSPLHF. The CDR3 nucleotides are TGTGCCAGCAGTGAACTCTCCTATAATTCACCCCTCCACTTT. The chain uses TRBV6-1 and TRBJ1-6; D gene unclear. CDR1 MNHNS and CDR2 SASEGT come from the germline V gene. This CDR3 region has 14 residues. Trimming cost V 2 bases and J 0 bases, with 2 bases left between them.

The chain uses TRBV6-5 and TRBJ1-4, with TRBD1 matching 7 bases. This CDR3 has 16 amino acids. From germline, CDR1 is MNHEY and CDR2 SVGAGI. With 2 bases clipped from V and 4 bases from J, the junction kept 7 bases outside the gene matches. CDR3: CASSYGTAWSNEKLFF. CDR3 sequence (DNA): TGTGCCAGCAGTTACGGGACAGCATGGAGTAATGAAAAACTGTTTTTT.

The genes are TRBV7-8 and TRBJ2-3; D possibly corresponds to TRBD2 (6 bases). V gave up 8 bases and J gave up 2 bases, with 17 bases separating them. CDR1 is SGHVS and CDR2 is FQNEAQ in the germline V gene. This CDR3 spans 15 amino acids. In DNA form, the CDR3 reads TGTGCCAGCTCCTTAATGCGGGGATCCACAGATACGCAGTATTTT. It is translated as CASSLMRGSTDTQYF.

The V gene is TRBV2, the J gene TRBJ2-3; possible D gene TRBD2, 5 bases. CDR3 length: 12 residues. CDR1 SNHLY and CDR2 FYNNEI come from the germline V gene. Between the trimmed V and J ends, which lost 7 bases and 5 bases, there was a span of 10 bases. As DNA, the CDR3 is TGTGCCAGCAAACTAGACGGAGATACGCAGTATTTT. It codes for CASKLDGDTQYF.

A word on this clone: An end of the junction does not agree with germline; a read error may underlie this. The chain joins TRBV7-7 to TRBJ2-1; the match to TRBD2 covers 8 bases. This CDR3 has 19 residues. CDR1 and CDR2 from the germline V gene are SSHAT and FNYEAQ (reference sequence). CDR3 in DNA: TGTGCTAGCAGCTTAACCTCGTCGCGGGGGGCCCCCCCCTACAATGAGCAGTTCTTC. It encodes CASSLTSSRGAPPYNEQFF.

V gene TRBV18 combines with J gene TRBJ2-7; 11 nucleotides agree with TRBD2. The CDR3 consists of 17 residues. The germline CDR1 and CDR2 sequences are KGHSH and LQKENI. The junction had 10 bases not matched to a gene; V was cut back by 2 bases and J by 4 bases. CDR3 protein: CASSPRSTSGSKYEQYF. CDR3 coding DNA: TGTGCCAGCTCACCAAGGTCCACTAGCGGGAGTAAGTACGAGCAGTACTTC.

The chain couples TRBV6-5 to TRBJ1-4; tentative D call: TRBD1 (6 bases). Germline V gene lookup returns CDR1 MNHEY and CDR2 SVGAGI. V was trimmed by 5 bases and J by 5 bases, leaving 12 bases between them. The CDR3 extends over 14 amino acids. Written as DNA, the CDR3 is TGTGCCAGCAGTAGAACCGGGACAAATGAAAAACTGTTTTTT. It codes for CASSRTGTNEKLFF.

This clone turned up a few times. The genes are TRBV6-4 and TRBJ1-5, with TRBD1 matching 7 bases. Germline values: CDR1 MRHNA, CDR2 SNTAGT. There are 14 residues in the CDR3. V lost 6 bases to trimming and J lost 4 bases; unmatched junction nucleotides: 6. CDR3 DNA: TGTGCCAGCAGACGGGACAGAGCAAATCAGCCCCAGCATTTT. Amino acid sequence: CASRRDRANQPQHF.

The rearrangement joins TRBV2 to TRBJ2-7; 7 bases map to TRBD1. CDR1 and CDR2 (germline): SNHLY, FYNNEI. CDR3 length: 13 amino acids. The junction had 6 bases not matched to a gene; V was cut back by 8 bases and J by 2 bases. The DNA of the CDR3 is TGTGCCAGCGAGACAGGGACCCCCTACGAGCAGTACTTC. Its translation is CASETGTPYEQYF.

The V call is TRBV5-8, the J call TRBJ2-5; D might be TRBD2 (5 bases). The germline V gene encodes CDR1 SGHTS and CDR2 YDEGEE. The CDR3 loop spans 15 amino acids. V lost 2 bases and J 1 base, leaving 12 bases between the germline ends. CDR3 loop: CASSFRAEAQETQYF. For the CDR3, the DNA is TGTGCCAGCAGCTTCCGAGCGGAGGCCCAAGAGACCCAGTACTTC. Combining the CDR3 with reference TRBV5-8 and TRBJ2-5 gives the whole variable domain EAGVTQSPTHLIKTRGQQATLRCSPISGHTSVYWYQQALGLGLQFLLWYDEGEERNRGNFPPRFSGRQFPNYSSELNVNALELEDSALYLCASSFRAEAQETQYFGPGTRLLVL.

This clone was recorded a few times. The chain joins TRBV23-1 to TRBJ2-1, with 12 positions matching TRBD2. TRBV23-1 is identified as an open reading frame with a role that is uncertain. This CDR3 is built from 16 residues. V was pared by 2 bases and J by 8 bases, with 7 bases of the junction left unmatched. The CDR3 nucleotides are TGCGCCAGCAGTCAACCCTCTAGCGGGAGGGTCTATGAGCAGTTCTTC. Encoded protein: CASSQPSSGRVYEQFF.

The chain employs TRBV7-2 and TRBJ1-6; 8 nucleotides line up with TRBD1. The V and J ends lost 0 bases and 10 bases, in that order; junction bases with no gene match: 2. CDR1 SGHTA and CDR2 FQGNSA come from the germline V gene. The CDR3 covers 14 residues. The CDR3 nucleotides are TGTGCCAGCAGCTTAGCGGACAGGGACTCACCCCTCCACTTT. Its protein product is CASSLADRDSPLHF.

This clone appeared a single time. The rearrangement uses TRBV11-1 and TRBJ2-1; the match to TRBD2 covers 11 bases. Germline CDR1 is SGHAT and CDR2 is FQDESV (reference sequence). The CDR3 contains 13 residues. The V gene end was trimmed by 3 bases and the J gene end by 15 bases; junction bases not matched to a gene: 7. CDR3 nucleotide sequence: TGTGCCAGCAGCTTGCATAGCGGGGGGGTCCCGTTCTTC. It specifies CASSLHSGGVPFF.

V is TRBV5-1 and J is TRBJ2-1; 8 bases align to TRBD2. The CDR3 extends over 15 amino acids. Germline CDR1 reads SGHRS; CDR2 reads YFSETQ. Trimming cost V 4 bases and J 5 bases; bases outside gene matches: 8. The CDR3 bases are TGCGCCAGCAGCCCCGGACTAGCTGACAACAATGAGCAGTTCTTC. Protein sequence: CASSPGLADNNEQFF.

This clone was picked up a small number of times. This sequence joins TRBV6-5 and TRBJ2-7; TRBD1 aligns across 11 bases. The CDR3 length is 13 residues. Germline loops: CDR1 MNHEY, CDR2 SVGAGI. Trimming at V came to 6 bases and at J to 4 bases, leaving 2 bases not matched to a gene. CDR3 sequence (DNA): TGTGCCAGCAGAAGGGACAGGGGGTACGAGCAGTACTTC. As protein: CASRRDRGYEQYF.

CDR3 in DNA: TGTGCCAGCAGTGAAGCGCGGGGCGAGCAGTACTTC. Its translation: CASSEARGEQYF. The rearrangement uses TRBV6-1 and TRBJ2-7, with D tentatively TRBD2 (6 bases). Trimming stripped 0 bases from V and 6 bases from J, with 6 bases between. The CDR3 covers 12 residues. Germline CDR1 and CDR2: MNHNS and SASEGT.

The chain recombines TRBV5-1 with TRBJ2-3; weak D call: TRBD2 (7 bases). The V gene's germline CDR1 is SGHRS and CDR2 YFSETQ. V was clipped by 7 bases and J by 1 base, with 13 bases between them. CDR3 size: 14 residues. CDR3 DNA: TGCGCCAGCCGGGGGGCGGGGGGCACAGATACGCAGTATTTT. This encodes CASRGAGGTDTQYF. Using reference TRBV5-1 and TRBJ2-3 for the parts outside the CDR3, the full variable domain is KAGVTQTPRYLIKTRGQQVTLSCSPISGHRSVSWYQQTPGQGLQFLFEYFSETQRNKGNFPGRFSGRQFSNSRSEMNVSTLELGDSALYLCASRGAGGTDTQYFGPGTRLTVL.

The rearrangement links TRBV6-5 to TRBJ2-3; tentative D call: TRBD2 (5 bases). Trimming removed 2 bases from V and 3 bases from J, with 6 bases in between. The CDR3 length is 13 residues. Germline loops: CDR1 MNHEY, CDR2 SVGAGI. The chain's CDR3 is CASSYEGTDTQYF. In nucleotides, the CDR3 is TGTGCCAGCAGTTACGAGGGAACAGATACGCAGTATTTT.

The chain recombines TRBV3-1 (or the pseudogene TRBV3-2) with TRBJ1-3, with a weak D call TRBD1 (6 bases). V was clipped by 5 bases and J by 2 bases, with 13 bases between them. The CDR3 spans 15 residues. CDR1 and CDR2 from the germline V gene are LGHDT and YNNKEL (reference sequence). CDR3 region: CASSTTRGPGNTIYF. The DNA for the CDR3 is TGTGCCAGCAGCACGACCAGGGGACCTGGAAACACCATATATTTT.